This T cell receptor (beta chain) was captured by sequencing in a study of shared clonotypes between healthy human individuals. The table came from immunoSEQ multiplex PCR; TCRdb's copy has only in-frame clones and leaves some out. The data contain about half a million clones, around four fifths of them singletons. Findings of the study overall: It was expected that sequencing depth would affect clonotype sharing among donors.

CDR1 is GTSNPN, CDR2 SVGIG, per germline (reference sequence). The CDR3 length is 15 residues. This clone was counted only a few times. Its antigen is not identified. One end of the junction is discordant with germline, which a read error may explain. The rearrangement links TRBV30 to TRBJ2-2; possibly TRBD2 for D (5 bases). The TCR comes from a woman between 35 and 50 years old in good health. Some clones in this sample may be carry-over from other donors' samples. The specimen sequenced was PBMCs. CDR3 sequence (DNA): TGTGCCTGGAGCGACGGACTTTGGTGCCACCGGGGAGCTGTTTTT. Translation: CAWSDGLWCHRGAVF.